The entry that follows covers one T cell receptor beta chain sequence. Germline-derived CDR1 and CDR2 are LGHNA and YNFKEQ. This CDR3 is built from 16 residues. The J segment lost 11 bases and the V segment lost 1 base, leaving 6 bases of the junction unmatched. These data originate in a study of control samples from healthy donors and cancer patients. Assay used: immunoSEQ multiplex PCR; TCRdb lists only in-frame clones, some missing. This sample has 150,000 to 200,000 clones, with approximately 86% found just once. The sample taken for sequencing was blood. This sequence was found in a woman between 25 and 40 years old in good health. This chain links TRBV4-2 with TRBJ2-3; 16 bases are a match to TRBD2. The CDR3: CASSQAEGLAGGVQYF. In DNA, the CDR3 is TGTGCCAGCAGCCAAGCTGAGGGACTAGCGGGAGGGGTGCAGTATTTT.